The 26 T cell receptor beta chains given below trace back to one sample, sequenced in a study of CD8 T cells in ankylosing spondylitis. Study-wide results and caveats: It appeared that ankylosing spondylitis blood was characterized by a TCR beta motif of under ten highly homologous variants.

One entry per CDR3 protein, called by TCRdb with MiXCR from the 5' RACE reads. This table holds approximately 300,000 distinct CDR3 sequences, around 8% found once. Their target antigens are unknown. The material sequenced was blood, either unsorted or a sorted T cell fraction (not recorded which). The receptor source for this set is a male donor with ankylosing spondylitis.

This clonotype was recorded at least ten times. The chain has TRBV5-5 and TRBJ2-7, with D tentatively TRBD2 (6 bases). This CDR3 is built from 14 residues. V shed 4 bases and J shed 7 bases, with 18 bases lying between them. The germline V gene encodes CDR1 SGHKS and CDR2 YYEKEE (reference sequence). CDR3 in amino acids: CASSQQLAAREQYF. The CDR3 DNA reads TGTGCCAGCAGCCAGCAACTAGCAGCGCGAGAGCAGTACTTC. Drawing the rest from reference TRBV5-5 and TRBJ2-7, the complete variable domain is DAGVTQSPTHLIKTRGQQVTLRCSPISGHKSVSWYQQVLGQGPQFIFQYYEKEERGRGNFPDRFSARQFPNYSSELNVNALLLGDSALYLCASSQQLAAREQYFGPGTRLTVT.

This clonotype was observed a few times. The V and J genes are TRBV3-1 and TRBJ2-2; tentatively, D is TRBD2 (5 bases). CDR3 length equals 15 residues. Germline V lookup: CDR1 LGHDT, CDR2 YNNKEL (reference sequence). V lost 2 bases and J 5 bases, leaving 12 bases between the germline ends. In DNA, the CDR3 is TGTGCCAGCAGCCAATCGGTCCGGGGTACCGGGGAGCTGTTTTTT. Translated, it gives CASSQSVRGTGELFF.

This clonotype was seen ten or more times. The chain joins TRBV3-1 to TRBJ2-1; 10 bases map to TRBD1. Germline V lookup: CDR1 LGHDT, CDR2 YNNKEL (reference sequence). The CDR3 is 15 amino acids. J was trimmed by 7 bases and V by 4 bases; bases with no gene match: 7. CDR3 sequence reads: CASSPLWTGGNEQFF. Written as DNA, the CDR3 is TGTGCCAGCAGCCCCCTCTGGACAGGGGGGAATGAGCAGTTCTTC.

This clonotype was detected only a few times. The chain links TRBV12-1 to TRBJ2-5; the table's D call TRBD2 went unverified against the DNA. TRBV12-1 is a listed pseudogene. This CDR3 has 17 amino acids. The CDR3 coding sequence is TGTGCCAGCAGCCCACACACCCACACCCTAGCGAACGAGACCCAGTACTTC. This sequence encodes CASSPHTHTLANETQYF.

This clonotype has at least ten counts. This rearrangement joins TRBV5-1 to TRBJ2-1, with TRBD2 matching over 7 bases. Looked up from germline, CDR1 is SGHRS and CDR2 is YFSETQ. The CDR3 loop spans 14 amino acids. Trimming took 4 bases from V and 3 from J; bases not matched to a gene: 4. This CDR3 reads CASSLGGSYNEQFF. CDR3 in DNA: TGCGCCAGCAGCCTTGGCGGGAGCTACAATGAGCAGTTCTTC.

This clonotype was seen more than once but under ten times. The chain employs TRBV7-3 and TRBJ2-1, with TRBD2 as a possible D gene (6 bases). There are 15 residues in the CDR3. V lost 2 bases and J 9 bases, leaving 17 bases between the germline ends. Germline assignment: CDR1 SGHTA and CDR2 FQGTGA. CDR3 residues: CASSLVAELPTEQFF. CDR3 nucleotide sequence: TGTGCCAGCAGCTTAGTAGCGGAGCTCCCCACTGAGCAGTTCTTC.

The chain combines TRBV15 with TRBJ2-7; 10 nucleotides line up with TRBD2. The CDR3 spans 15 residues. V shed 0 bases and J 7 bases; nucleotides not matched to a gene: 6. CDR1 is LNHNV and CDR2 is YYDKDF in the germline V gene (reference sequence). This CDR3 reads CATSRDLAGVNEQYF. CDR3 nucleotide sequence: TGTGCCACCAGCAGAGATCTAGCGGGAGTAAATGAGCAGTACTTC.

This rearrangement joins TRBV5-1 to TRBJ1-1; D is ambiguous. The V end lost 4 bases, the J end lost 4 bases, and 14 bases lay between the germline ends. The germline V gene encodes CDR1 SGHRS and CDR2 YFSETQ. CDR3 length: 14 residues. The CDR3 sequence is CASSRRQVGTEAFF. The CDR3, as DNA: TGCGCCAGCAGCCGGCGCCAGGTCGGCACTGAAGCTTTCTTT.

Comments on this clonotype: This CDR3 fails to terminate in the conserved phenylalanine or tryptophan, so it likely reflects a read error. CDR3 DNA: TGTGCCTGGGGTAGAGCGGGAGCGGTGCCAGATATGCAGTATTCT. Translating it yields CAWGRAGAVPDMQYS. The genes are TRBV30 and TRBJ2-3; 8 bases align to TRBD2. The CDR3 runs to 15 residues. Looked up from germline, CDR1 is GTSNPN and CDR2 is SVGIG (reference sequence).

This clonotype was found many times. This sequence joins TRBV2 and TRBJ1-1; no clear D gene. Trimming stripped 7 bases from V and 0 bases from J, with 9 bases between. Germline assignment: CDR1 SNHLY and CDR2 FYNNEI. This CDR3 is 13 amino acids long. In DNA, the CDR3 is TGTGCCAGCACTCCAGACGTGAACACTGAAGCTTTCTTT. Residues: CASTPDVNTEAFF.

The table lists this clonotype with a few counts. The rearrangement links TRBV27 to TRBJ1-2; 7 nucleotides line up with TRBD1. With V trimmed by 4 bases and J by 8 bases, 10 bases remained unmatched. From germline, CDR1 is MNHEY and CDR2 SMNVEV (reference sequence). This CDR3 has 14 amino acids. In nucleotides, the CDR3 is TGTGCCAGCAGTTCCGCCTCAACAGGGGACGGCTACACCTTC. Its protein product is CASSSASTGDGYTF.

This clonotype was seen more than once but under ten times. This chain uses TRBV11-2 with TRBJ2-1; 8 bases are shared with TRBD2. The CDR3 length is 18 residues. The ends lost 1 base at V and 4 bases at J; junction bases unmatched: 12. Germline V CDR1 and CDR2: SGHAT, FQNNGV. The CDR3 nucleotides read TGTGCCAGCAGCTTAGGGGGCGCAGCGGGAGTGTCTTACAATGAGCAGTTCTTC. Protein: CASSLGGAAGVSYNEQFF.

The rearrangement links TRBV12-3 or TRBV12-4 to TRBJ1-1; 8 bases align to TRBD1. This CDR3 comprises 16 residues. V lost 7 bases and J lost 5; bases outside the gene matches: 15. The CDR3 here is CASNPRVPTGDTEAFF. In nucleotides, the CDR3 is TGTGCCAGCAACCCACGCGTCCCGACAGGGGATACTGAAGCTTTCTTT.

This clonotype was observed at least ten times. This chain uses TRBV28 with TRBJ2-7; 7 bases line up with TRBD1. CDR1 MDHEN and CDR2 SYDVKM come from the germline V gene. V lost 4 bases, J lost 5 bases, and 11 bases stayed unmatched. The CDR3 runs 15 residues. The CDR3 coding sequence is TGTGCCAGCAGTTCGACAGGGATTCCCACGGACGAGCAGTACTTC. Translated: CASSSTGIPTDEQYF.

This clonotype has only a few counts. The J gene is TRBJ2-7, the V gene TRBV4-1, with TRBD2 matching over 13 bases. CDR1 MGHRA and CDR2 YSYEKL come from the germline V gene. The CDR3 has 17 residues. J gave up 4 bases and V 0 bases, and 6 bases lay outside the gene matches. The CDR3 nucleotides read TGCGCCAGCAGCCAAGATTATTCGACTAGCGGGAGGTACGAGCAGTACTTC. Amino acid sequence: CASSQDYSTSGRYEQYF.

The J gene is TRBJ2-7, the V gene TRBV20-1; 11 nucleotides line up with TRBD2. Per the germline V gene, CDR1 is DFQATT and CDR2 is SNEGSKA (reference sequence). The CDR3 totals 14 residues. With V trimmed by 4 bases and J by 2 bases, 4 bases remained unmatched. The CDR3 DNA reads TGCAGTGCTATCACTAGCGGGGGTACCTACGAGCAGTACTTC. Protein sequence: CSAITSGGTYEQYF.

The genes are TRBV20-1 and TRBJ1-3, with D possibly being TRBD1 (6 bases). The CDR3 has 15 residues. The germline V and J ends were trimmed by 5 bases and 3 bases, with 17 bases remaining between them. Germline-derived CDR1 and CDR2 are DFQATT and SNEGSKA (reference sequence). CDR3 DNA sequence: TGCAGTGCTCTCAAGAAACAGGGTGGTGGAAACACCATATATTTT. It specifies CSALKKQGGGNTIYF.

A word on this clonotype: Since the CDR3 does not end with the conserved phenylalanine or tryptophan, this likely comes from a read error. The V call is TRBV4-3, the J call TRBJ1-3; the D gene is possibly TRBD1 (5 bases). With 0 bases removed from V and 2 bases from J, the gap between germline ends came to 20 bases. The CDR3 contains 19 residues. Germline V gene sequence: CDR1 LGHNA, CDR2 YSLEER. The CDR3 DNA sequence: TGCGCCAGCAGCCAAGAAGCTAGGATCGGGACTTTGCCTGGAAACACCATATATTGT. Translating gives CASSQEARIGTLPGNTIYC.

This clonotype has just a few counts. In nucleotides, the CDR3 is TGTGCCAGCAGCTTCTGGACTAGCCGACATCTTATGGGCATTCAGTACTTC. Translating it yields CASSFWTSRHLMGIQYF. V usage is TRBV3-1 and J usage is TRBJ2-4; 8 bases align to TRBD2. From germline, CDR1 is LGHDT and CDR2 YNNKEL (reference sequence). V shed 5 bases and J 9 bases; nucleotides not matched to a gene: 18. The CDR3 extends over 17 amino acids.

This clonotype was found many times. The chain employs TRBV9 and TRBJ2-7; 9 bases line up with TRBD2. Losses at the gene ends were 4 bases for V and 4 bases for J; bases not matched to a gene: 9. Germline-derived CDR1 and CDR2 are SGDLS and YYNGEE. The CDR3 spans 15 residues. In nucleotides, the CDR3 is TGTGCCAGCAGCAGAACCGGGACTAGCTCTTACGAGCAGTACTTC. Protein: CASSRTGTSSYEQYF.

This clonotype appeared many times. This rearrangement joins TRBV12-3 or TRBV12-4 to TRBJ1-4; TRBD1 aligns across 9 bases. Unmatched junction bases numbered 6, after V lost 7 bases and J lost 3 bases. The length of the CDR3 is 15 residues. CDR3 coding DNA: TGTGCCAGCAAACGACAGGGGGGATCTAATGAAAAACTGTTTTTT. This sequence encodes CASKRQGGSNEKLFF.

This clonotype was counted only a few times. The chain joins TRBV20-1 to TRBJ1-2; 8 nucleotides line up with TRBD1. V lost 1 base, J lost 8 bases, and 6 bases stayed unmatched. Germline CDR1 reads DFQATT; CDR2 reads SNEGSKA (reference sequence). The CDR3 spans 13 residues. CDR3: CSARGTGRNGYTF. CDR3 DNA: TGCAGTGCTAGAGGGACAGGGAGGAACGGCTACACCTTC.

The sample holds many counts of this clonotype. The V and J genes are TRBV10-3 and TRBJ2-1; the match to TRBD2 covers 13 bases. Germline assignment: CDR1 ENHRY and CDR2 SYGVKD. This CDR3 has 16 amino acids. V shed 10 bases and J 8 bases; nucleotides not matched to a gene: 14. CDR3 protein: CATKGLAGAFKDEQFF. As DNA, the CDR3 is TGTGCCACGAAAGGACTAGCGGGAGCTTTTAAGGATGAGCAGTTCTTC.

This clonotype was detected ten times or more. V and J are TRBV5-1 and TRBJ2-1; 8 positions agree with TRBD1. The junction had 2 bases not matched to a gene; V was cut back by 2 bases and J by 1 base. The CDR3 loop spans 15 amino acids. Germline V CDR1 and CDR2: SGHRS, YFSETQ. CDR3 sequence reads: CASSLTGGSYNEQFF. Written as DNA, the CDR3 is TGCGCCAGCAGCTTAACAGGGGGGTCCTACAATGAGCAGTTCTTC. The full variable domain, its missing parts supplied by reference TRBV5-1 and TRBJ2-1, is KAGVTQTPRYLIKTRGQQVTLSCSPISGHRSVSWYQQTPGQGLQFLFEYFSETQRNKGNFPGRFSGRQFSNSRSEMNVSTLELGDSALYLCASSLTGGSYNEQFFGPGTRLTVL.

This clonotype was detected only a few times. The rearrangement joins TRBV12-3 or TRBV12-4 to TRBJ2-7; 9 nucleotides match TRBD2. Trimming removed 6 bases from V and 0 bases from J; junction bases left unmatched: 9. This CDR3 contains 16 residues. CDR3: CASRPETSGISYEQYF. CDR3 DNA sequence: TGTGCCAGCAGGCCCGAGACTAGCGGCATCTCCTACGAGCAGTACTTC.

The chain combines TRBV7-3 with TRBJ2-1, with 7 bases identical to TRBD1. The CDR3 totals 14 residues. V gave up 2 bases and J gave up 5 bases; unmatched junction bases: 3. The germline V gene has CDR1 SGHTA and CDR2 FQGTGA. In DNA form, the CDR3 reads TGTGCCAGCAGCTTACCGGGACAGAACAATGAGCAGTTCTTC. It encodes CASSLPGQNNEQFF.